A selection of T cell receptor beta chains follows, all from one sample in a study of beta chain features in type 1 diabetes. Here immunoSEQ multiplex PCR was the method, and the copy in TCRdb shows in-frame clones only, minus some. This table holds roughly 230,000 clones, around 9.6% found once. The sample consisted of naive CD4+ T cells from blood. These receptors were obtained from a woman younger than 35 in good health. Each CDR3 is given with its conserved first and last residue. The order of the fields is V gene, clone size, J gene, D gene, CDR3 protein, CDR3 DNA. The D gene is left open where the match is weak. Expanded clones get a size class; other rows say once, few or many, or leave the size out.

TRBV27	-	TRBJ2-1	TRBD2	CASSLLAGAGAYNEQFF	TGTGCCAGCAGTTTACTAGCGGGGGCCGGGGCCTACAATGAGCAGTTCTTC
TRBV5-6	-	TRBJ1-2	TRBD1	CASSLDRGLGYTF	TGTGCCAGCAGCTTGGACAGGGGGCTTGGCTACACCTTC
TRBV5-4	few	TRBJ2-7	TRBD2	CASSSRSGRASAEQYF	TGTGCCAGCAGCTCCCGTAGCGGGAGGGCCTCCGCCGAGCAGTACTTC
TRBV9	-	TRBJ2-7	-	CASSADGAGREQYF	TGTGCCAGCAGCGCAGACGGCGCGGGACGAGAGCAGTACTTC
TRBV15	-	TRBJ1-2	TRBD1	CATSRAGTGYNYGYTF	TGTGCCACCAGCAGAGCAGGGACAGGTTATAACTATGGCTACACCTTC
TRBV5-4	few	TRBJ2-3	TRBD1	CASSLPRQGVTDTQYF	TGTGCCAGCAGCCTCCCCCGGCAGGGGGTTACAGATACGCAGTATTTT
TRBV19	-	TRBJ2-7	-	CASTLDSNSDEQYF	TGTGCCAGTACCTTGGACAGTAACTCCGACGAGCAGTACTTC
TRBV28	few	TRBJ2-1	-	CASSLGPLVQFF	TGTGCCAGCAGTTTAGGCCCCTTGGTGCAGTTCTTC
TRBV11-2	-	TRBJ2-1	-	CASSLERDSYNEQFF	TGTGCCAGCAGCTTAGAGCGGGACTCCTACAATGAGCAGTTCTTC
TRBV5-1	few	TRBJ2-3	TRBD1	CASSLGTGTNTDTQYF	TGCGCCAGCAGCTTGGGGACAGGGACAAACACAGATACGCAGTATTTT
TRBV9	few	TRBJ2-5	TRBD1	CASSETPGTGTETQYF	TGTGCCAGCAGCGAGACCCCCGGGACAGGGACAGAGACCCAGTACTTC
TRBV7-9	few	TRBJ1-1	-	CASSLVRRTEAFF	TGTGCCAGCAGCTTAGTCAGGAGGACTGAAGCTTTCTTT
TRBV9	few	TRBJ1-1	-	CASSVAGRTTEAFF	TGTGCCAGCAGCGTAGCGGGGAGGACCACTGAAGCTTTCTTT
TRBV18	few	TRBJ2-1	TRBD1	CASSRPGQGTEQFF	TGTGCCAGCTCACGACCGGGACAGGGGACTGAGCAGTTCTTC
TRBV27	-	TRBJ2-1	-	CASSLWASASYNEQFF	TGTGCCAGCAGTTTATGGGCTAGCGCCTCCTACAATGAGCAGTTCTTC
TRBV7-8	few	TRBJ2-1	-	CASSPSGLSYNEQFF	TGTGCCAGCAGCCCAAGCGGCCTATCCTACAATGAGCAGTTCTTC
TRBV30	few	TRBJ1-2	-	CAWNTNYGYTF	TGTGCCTGGAACACCAACTATGGCTACACCTTC
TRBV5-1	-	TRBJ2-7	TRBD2	CASSLVVGGGSYEQYF	TGCGCCAGCAGCTTGGTCGTCGGCGGGGGTTCCTACGAGCAGTACTTC
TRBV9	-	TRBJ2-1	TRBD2	CASSVVASGIREQFF	TGTGCCAGCAGCGTAGTAGCTAGCGGGATTCGGGAGCAGTTCTTC
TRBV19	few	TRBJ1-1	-	CASSSQGEAFF	TGTGCCAGTAGTAGCCAGGGGGAAGCTTTCTTT
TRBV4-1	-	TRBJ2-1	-	CASSQGVGGETYNEQFF	TGCGCCAGCAGCCAAGGGGTAGGCGGGGAGACCTACAATGAGCAGTTCTTC
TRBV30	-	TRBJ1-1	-	CAWSAFRGENTEAFF	TGTGCCTGGAGTGCCTTTAGGGGCGAGAACACTGAAGCTTTCTTT
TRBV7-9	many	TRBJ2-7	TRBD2	CASSLAGTSYEQYF	TGTGCCAGCAGCTTAGCCGGGACTAGCTACGAGCAGTACTTC
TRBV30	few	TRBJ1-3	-	CAWSPGRTSSGNTIYF	TGTGCCTGGAGCCCTGGGAGAACAAGCTCTGGAAACACCATATATTTT
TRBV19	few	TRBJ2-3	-	CASTRAQTTDTQYF	TGTGCCAGTACGCGCGCGCAAACCACAGATACGCAGTATTTT
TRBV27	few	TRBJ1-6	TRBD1	CASSAGTGGLSPLHF	TGTGCCAGCAGTGCGGGGACAGGGGGACTTTCACCCCTCCACTTT
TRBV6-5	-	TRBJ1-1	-	CAAGYGTQAFF	TGTGCCGCGGGTTACGGGACACAAGCTTTCTTT
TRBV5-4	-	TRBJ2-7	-	CASTRQAAVDEQYF	TGTGCCAGCACCCGACAGGCCGCCGTCGACGAGCAGTACTTC
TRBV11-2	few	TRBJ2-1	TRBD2	CASSSGLGAFHEQFF	TGTGCCAGCAGCTCGGGACTAGGGGCTTTCCATGAGCAGTTCTTC
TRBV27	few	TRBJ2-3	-	CASSSNRRRFFQDTQYF	TGTGCCAGCAGTTCGAACAGGCGTAGATTCTTTCAGGATACGCAGTATTTT
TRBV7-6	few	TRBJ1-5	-	CASSPAGGFNQPQHF	TGTGCCAGCAGCCCCGCGGGGGGGTTCAATCAGCCCCAGCATTTT
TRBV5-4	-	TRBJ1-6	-	CASSLEFKNSPLHF	TGTGCCAGCAGCTTGGAATTTAAAAATTCACCCCTCCACTTT
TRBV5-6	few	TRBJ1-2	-	CASSLGQHYGYTF	TGTGCCAGCAGCTTGGGACAGCACTATGGCTACACCTTC
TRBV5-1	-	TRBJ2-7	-	CASSLFSGKTYEQYF	TGCGCCAGCAGCTTGTTTTCTGGCAAGACTTACGAGCAGTACTTC
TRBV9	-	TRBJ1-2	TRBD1	CASSVDSRGDGYTF	TGTGCCAGCAGCGTAGATAGCAGGGGGGATGGCTACACCTTC
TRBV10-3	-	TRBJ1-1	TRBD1	CAISARGHTEAFF	TGTGCCATCAGTGCCAGGGGGCACACTGAAGCTTTCTTT
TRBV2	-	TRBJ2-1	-	CASRDSHEDEQFF	TGTGCCAGTCGGGACTCCCATGAGGATGAGCAGTTCTTC
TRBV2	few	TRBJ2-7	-	CASTQTVTYEQYF	TGTGCCAGCACCCAGACAGTCACCTACGAGCAGTACTTC
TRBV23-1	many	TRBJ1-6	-	CARGGGVGPPLHF	TGCGCCCGCGGAGGCGGGGTCGGGCCACCCCTCCACTTT
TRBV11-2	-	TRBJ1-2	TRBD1	CASSYRGGYGYTF	TGTGCCAGCAGCTACAGGGGAGGATATGGCTACACCTTC
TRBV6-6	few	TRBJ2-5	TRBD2	CASSGLASRTQYF	TGTGCCAGCTCGGGACTAGCGAGCCGGACCCAGTACTTC
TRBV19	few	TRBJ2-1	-	CASSILPGQTYNEQFF	TGTGCCAGTAGTATACTCCCGGGACAAACCTACAATGAGCAGTTCTTC
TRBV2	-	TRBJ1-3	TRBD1	CASSYRTGKNSGNTIYF	TGTGCCAGCAGTTACCGGACAGGGAAGAACTCTGGAAACACCATATATTTT
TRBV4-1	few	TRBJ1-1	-	CASSHRLNTEAFF	TGCGCCAGCAGCCACCGACTAAACACTGAAGCTTTCTTT
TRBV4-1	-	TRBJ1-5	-	CASSQDRVGNQPQHF	TGCGCCAGCAGCCAAGACAGGGTTGGGAATCAGCCCCAGCATTTT
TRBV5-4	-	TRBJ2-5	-	CASSFPPPSQETQYF	TGTGCCAGCAGCTTCCCCCCTCCGTCTCAAGAGACCCAGTACTTC
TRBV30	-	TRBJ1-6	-	CAWSSGNNSPLHF	TGTGCCTGGAGTTCGGGGAATAATTCACCCCTCCACTTT
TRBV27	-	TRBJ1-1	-	CASSFSRGNTEAFF	TGTGCCAGCAGTTTCAGCCGGGGGAACACTGAAGCTTTCTTT
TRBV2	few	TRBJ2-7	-	CASRVLYEQYF	TGTGCCAGCAGGGTTCTATACGAGCAGTACTTC
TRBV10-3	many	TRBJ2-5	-	CAISLKSDSPSYF	TGTGCCATCAGTCTCAAGTCGGATAGTCCTAGTTACTTC
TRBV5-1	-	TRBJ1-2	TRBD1	CASSRDRGGDGYTF	TGCGCCAGCAGCAGGGACAGGGGTGGAGATGGCTACACCTTC
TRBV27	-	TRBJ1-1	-	CASSLIQGTEAFF	TGTGCCAGCAGTTTAATTCAGGGCACTGAAGCTTTCTTT
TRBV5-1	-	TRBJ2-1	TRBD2	CASSLVPSGGAEEQFF	TGCGCCAGCAGCTTGGTCCCTAGCGGGGGGGCCGAGGAGCAGTTCTTC